This T cell receptor (beta chain) was recovered during a study of T-cell reconstitution after alpha-beta-depleted transplantation in children. Preparation of the TCRbeta library involved a method that used unique molecular identifiers. TCRdb fed the PCR reads into MiXCR, producing one record per CDR3 protein. The sample contains about 640,000 distinct CDR3 sequences, 16% of which appear only once. CDR3 length equals 17 residues. Trimming took 5 bases from V and 0 from J, leaving 16 bases between them. Source: PBMCs from the stem cell graft donor, taken from the stem cell graft. The chain is built from TRBV12-3 or TRBV12-4 and TRBJ2-2; the D gene is possibly TRBD2 (5 bases). The clonotype was recovered from a human donor who donated a stem cell graft to a child with acute myeloid leukemia. The CDR3 DNA sequence: TGTGCCAGCAGTCCTCCGGGTAGCGCATCGAACACCGGGGAGCTGTTTTTT. Translation gives CASSPPGSASNTGELFF.